What follows is one T cell receptor (beta chain) and its context. The antigen remains unidentified. Study-wide findings and caveats: Greatest tumor Treg TCR overlap was with tumor naive CD4+ cells.

Trimming removed 7 bases at V and 1 base at J, with 16 bases between. In germline, CDR1 is MNHEY, CDR2 SMNVEV (reference sequence). The CDR3 is 16 residues long. Constant-region reverse primers amplified full-length variable regions, followed by semi-nested Nested Universal Primer A PCR. One entry per CDR3 protein, called by TCRdb with MiXCR from the 5' RACE reads. The sample has tens of thousands of distinct CDR3 sequences, 25% to 35% seen once. This receptor was obtained from a female donor with breast cancer. The chain is built from TRBV27 and TRBJ2-2; D call uncertain. Input material: tumor-infiltrating memory CD4+ T cells sorted from the breast tumor. The subset was: memory CD4+ T cells, CD4+CD45RO+CD25-. In nucleotides, the CDR3 is TGTGCCAGCACACCCGACCGAGTGGGGAACACCGGGGAGCTGTTTTTT. Its translation is CASTPDRVGNTGELFF.